The sequence of this T cell receptor beta chain was determined in a study of CD8 T cells in Susac syndrome. The T cells that were sequenced for TCR beta were CD8+ and CD4+ cells from blood. Healthy donors formed controls matched for age and sex. V shed 10 bases and J shed 1 base, with 10 bases lying between them. Germline CDR1 LNHDA, CDR2 SQIVND (reference sequence). The CDR3 runs 12 residues. RNA in amounts of about 0.5 to 1 ug was reverse transcribed with random hexamers. An immunoSEQ multiplex PCR amplified TCR beta CDR3 over 54 Vbeta and 13 Jbeta. TCRdb ran MiXCR on the immunoSEQ multiplex PCR reads and lists one entry per CDR3 protein. The table shows more than 75,000 distinct CDR3 sequences, with 85% to 95% occurring only once.

J is TRBJ1-1 and V is TRBV19; D unclear. Sequencing was done on a sample of CD8+ T cells from PBMCs. The source of this sequence is a human donor in good health. DNA for the CDR3: TGTGCCACCGCGGGAGGGAACACTGAAGCTTTCTTT. It yields the protein CATAGGNTEAFF.